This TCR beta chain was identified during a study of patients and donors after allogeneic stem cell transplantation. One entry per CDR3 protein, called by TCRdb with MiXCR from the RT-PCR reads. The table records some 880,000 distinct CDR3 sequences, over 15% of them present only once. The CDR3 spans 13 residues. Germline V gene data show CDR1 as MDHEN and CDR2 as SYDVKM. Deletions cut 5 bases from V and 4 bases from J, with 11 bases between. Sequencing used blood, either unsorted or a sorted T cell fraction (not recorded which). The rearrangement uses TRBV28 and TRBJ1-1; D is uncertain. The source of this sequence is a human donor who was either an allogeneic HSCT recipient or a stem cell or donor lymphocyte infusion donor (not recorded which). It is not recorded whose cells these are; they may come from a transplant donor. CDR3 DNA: TGTGCCAGCAGTGCCCGACGGGTCACTGAAGCTTTCTTT. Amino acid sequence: CASSARRVTEAFF.